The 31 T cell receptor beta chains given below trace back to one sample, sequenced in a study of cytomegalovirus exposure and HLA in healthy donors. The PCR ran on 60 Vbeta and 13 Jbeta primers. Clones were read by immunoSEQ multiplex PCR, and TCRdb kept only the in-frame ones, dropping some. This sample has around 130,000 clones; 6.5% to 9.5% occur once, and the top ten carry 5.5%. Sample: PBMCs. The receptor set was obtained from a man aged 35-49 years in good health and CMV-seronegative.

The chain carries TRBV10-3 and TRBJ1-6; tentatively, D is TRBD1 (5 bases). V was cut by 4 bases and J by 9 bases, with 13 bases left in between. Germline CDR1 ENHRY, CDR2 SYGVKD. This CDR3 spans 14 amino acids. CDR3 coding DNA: TGTGCCATCAGTGTCGACAGTAACAGTTCACCCCTCCACTTT. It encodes CAISVDSNSSPLHF.

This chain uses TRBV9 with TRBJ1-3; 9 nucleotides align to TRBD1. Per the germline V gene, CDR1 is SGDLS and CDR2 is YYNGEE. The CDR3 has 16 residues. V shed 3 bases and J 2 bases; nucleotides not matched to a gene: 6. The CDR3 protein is CASSGDRVWPGNTIYF. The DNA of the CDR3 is TGTGCCAGCAGCGGGGACAGGGTTTGGCCTGGAAACACCATATATTTT.

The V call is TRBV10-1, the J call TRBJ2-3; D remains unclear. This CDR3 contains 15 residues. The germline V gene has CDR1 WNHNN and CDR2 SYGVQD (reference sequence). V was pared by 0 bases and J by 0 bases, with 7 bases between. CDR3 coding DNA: TGCGCCAGCAGTGAGTCAACAGTTAGCACAGATACGCAGTATTTT. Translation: CASSESTVSTDTQYF.

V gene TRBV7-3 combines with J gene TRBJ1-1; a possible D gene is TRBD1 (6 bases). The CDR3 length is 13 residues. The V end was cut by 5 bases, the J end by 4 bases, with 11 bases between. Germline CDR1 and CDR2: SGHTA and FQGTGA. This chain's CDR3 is CASSGQTITEAFF. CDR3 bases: TGTGCCAGCAGCGGACAGACTATCACTGAAGCTTTCTTT.

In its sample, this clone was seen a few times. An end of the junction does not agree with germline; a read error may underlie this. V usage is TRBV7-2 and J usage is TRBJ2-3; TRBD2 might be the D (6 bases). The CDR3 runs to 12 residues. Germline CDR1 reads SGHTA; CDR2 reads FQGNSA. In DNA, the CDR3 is TGTGCCAGCAGCCCGAGACTAGGGGCCATGGATTTT. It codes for CASSPRLGAMDF.

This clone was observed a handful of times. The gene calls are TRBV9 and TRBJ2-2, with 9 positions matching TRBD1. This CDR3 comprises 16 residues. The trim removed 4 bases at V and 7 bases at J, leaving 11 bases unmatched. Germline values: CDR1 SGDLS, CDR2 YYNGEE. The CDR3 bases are TGTGCCAGCAGCCTTATCCCGGGACAGGGAATCGGGGAGCTGTTTTTT. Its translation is CASSLIPGQGIGELFF.

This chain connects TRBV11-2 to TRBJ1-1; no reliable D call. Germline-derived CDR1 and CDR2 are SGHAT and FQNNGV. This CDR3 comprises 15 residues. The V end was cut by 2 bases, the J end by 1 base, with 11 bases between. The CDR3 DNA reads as TGTGCCAGCAGCTTATTTGGGGAGAAGAACACTGAAGCTTTCTTT. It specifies CASSLFGEKNTEAFF.

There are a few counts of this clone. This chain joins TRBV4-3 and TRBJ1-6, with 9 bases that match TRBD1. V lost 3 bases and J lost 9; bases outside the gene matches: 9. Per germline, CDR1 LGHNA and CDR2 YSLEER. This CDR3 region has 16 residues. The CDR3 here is CASSQAGQGWVSPLHF. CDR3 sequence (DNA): TGCGCCAGCAGCCAGGCCGGACAGGGGTGGGTTTCACCCCTCCACTTT.

The DNA of the CDR3 is TGTGCCAGCAGCTCCCACCCTAGCGGGGGCACCACCGGGGAGCTGTTTTTT. This gives the protein CASSSHPSGGTTGELFF. This sequence joins TRBV7-3 and TRBJ2-2, with 10 nucleotides matching TRBD2. Trimming removed 4 bases from V and 4 bases from J; junction bases left unmatched: 9. The length of the CDR3 is 17 residues. Germline CDR1 reads SGHTA; CDR2 reads FQGTGA.

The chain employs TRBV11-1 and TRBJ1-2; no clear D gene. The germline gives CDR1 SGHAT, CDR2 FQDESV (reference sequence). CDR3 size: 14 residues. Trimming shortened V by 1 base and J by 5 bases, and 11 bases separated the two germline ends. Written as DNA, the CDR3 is TGTGCCAGCAGCTTAGTTCACAGCGGGTATGGCTACACCTTC. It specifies CASSLVHSGYGYTF.

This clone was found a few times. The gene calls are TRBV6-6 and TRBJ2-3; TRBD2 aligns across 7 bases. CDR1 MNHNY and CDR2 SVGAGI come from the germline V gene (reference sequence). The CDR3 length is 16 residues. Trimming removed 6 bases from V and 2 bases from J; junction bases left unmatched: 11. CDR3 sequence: CASRWGFAGVTDTQYF. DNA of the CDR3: TGTGCCAGCAGGTGGGGGTTTGCGGGGGTCACAGATACGCAGTATTTT.

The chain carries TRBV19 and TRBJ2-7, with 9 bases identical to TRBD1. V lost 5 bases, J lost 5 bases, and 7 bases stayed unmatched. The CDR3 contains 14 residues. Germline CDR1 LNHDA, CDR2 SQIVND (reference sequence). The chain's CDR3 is CASSPGTGRDEQYF. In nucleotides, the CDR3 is TGTGCCAGTAGTCCGGGGACAGGGAGGGACGAGCAGTACTTC.

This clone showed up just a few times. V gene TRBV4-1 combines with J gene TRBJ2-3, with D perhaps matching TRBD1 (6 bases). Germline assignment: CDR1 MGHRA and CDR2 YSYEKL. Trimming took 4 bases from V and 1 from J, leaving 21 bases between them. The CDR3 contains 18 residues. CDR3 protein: CASSPFLGRGMGTDTQYF. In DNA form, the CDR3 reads TGCGCCAGCAGCCCCTTTTTGGGCAGGGGAATGGGCACAGATACGCAGTATTTT.

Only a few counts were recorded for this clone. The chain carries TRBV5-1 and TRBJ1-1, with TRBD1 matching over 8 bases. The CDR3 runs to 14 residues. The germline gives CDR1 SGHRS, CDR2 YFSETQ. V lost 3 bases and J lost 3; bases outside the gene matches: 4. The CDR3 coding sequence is TGCGCCAGCAGCTGGACAGGGACGGACACTGAAGCTTTCTTT. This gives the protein CASSWTGTDTEAFF.

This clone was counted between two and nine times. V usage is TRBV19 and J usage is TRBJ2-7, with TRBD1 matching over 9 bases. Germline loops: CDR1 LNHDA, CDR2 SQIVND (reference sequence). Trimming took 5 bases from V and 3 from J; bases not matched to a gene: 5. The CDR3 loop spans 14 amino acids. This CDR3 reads CASSPRTGDYEQYF. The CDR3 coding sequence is TGTGCCAGTAGTCCGCGGACAGGGGACTACGAGCAGTACTTC. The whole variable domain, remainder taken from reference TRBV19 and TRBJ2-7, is DGGITQSPKYLFRKEGQNVTLSCEQNLNHDAMYWYRQDPGQGLRLIYYSQIVNDFQKGDIAEGYSVSREKKESFPLTVTSAQKNPTAFYLCASSPRTGDYEQYFGPGTRLTVT.

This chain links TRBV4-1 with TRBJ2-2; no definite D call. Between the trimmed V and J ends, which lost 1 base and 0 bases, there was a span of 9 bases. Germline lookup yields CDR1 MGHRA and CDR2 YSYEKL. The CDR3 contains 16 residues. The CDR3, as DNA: TGCGCCAGCAGCCAAGTAGAGAAAGCGAACACCGGGGAGCTGTTTTTT. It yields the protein CASSQVEKANTGELFF.

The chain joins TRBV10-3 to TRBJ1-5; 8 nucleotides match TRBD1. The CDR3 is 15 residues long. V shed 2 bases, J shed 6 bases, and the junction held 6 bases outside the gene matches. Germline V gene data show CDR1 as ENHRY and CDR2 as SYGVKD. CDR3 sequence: CAISEKQGVGQPQHF. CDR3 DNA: TGTGCCATCAGTGAGAAACAGGGGGTGGGTCAGCCCCAGCATTTT.

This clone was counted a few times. The CDR3, as DNA: TGTGCCAGCAGCTCCAGGGTTGGCTACACCTTC. Encoded protein: CASSSRVGYTF. The chain combines TRBV7-2 with TRBJ1-2, with D perhaps TRBD1 (5 bases). Germline V gene lookup returns CDR1 SGHTA and CDR2 FQGNSA. The CDR3 totals 11 residues. V was pared by 4 bases and J by 7 bases, with 7 bases between. Drawing the rest from reference TRBV7-2 and TRBJ1-2, the complete variable domain is GAGVSQSPSNKVTEKGKDVELRCDPISGHTALYWYRQSLGQGLEFLIYFQGNSAPDKSGLPSDRFSAERTGGSVSTLTIQRTQQEDSAVYLCASSSRVGYTFGSGTRLTVV.

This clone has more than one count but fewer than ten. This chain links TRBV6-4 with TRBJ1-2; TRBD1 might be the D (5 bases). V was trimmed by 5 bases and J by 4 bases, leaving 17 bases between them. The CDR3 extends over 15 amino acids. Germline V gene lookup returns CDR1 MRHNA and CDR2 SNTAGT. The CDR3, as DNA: TGTGCCAGCAGTCCCTCGGCAGGGCCTCTCTATGGCTACACCTTC. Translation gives CASSPSAGPLYGYTF.

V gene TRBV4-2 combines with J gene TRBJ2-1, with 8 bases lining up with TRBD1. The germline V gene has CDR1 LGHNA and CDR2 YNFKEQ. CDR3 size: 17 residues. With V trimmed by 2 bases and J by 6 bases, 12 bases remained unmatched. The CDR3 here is CASSQKGSGQGANEQFF. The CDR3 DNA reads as TGTGCCAGCAGCCAAAAAGGCTCAGGACAGGGCGCCAATGAGCAGTTCTTC.

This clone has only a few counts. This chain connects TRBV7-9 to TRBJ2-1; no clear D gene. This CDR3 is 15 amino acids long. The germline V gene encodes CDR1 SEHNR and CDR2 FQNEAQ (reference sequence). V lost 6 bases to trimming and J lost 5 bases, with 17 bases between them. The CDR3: CASSPRVNANNEQFF. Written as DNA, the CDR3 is TGTGCCAGCAGTCCTCGAGTCAATGCAAACAATGAGCAGTTCTTC.

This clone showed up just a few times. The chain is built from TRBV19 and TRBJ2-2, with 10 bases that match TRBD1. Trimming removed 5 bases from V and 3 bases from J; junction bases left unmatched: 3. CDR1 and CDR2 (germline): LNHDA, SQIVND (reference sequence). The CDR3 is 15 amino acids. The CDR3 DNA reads TGTGCCAGTAGTGTTGACAGGGGGCACACCGGGGAGCTGTTTTTT. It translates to CASSVDRGHTGELFF.

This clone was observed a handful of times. The CDR3 is CASSYGAQAGNTIYF. CDR3 bases: TGTGCCAGCAGTTACGGGGCCCAGGCTGGAAACACCATATATTTT. The V call is TRBV6-5, the J call TRBJ1-3; D is perhaps TRBD1 (5 bases). Between the trimmed V and J ends, which lost 2 bases and 2 bases, there was a span of 10 bases. CDR3 size: 15 residues. CDR1 is MNHEY, CDR2 SVGAGI, per germline.

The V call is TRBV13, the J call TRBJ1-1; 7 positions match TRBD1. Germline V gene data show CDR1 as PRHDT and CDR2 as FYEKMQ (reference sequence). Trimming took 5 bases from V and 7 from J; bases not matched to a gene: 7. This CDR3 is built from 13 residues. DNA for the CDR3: TGTGCCAGCAGCCTAAGGGGACAGAGTGAAGCTTTCTTT. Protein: CASSLRGQSEAFF.

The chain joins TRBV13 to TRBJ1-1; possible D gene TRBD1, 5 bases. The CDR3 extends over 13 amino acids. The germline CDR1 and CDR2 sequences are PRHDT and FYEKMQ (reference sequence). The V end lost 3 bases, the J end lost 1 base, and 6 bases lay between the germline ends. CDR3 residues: CASSLGGNTEAFF. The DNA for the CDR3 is TGTGCCAGCAGCTTGGGGGGGAACACTGAAGCTTTCTTT.

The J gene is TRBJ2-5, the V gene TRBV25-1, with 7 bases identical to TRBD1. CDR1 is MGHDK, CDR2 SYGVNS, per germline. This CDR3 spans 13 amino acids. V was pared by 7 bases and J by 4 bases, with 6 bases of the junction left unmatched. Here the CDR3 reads CASTPTGRETQYF. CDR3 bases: TGTGCCAGCACCCCGACAGGGAGAGAGACCCAGTACTTC. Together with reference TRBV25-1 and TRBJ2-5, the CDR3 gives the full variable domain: EADIYQTPRYLVIGTGKKITLECSQTMGHDKMYWYQQDPGMELHLIHYSYGVNSTEKGDLSSESTVSRIRTEHFPLTLESARPSHTSQYLCASTPTGRETQYFGPGTRLLVL.

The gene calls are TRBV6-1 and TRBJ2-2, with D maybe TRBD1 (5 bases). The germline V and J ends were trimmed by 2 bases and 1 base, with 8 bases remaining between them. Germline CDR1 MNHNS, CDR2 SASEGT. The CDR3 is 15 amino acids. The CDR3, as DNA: TGTGCCAGCAGTGAATGGGGCAGGAACACCGGGGAGCTGTTTTTT. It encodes CASSEWGRNTGELFF.

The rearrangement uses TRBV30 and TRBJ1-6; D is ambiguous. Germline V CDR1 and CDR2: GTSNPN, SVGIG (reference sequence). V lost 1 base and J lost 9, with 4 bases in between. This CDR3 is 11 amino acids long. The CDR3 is CAWSAGSPLHF. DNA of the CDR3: TGTGCCTGGAGTGCCGGTTCACCCCTCCACTTT.

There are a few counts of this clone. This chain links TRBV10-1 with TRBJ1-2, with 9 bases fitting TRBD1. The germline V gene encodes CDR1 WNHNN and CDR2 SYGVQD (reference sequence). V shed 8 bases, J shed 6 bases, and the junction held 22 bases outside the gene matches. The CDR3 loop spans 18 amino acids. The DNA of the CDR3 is TGCGCCAGCGTCCCGGGACAGGGTTGGGCGTACCATGGGGATGGCTACACCTTC. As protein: CASVPGQGWAYHGDGYTF.

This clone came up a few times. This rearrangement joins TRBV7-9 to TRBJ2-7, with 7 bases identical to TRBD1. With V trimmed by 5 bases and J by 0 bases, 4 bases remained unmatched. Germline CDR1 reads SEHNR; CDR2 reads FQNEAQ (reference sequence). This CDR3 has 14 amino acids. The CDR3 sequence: CASSGTDRSYEQYF. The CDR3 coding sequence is TGTGCCAGCAGCGGGACAGACCGCTCCTACGAGCAGTACTTC.

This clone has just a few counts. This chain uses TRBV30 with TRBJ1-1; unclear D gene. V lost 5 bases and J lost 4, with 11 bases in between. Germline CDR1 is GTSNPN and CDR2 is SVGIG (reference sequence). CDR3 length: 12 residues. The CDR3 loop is CAWARGGTEAFF. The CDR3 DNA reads TGTGCCTGGGCGCGGGGAGGCACTGAAGCTTTCTTT.